These 27 T cell receptor beta chains were all obtained from the same sample, sequenced in a study of T cell responses to AZD1222 COVID-19 vaccine (dated by TCRdb to 2020 to 2023). The time point label of this sample denotes: baseline before first vaccination. Library creation used the immunoSEQ multiplex PCR assay. TCRdb took over this immuneACCESS table, retaining in-frame rearrangements with V and J assigned. Such tables are incomplete; in checked studies, under half of the missing clones stem from an unresolved V gene, and the remainder is unexplained. The sample table records over 120,000 clones; roughly nine tenths of these occur just once. The ten largest clones represent 1.5% to 2% of the sample. The specimen comprised peripheral blood, sampled on day 0 of AZD1222 vaccination. These receptor sequences come from an adult in good health.

This chain connects TRBV19 to TRBJ1-5; no clear D. The germline V and J ends were trimmed by 4 bases and 5 bases, with 21 bases remaining between them. The CDR3 has 17 amino acids. Germline V lookup: CDR1 LNHDA, CDR2 SQIVND (reference sequence). CDR3 bases: TGTGCCAGTAGTACCCCAGTTTTAGGCAGAACCCATCAGCCCCAGCATTTT. It encodes CASSTPVLGRTHQPQHF. Drawing the rest from reference TRBV19 and TRBJ1-5, the complete variable domain is DGGITQSPKYLFRKEGQNVTLSCEQNLNHDAMYWYRQDPGQGLRLIYYSQIVNDFQKGDIAEGYSVSREKKESFPLTVTSAQKNPTAFYLCASSTPVLGRTHQPQHFGDGTRLSIL.

This chain links TRBV7-9 with TRBJ1-4; 7 nucleotides match TRBD1. V shed 3 bases and J 5 bases; nucleotides not matched to a gene: 6. Germline V gene data show CDR1 as SEHNR and CDR2 as FQNEAQ (reference sequence). The CDR3 is made up of 15 amino acids. CDR3 DNA sequence: TGTGCCAGCAGCTTGGGGACAGAAGTAAATGAAAAACTGTTTTTT. It encodes CASSLGTEVNEKLFF. The entire variable domain, with the rest obtained from reference TRBV7-9 and TRBJ1-4, is as follows: DTGVSQNPRHKITKRGQNVTFRCDPISEHNRLYWYRQTLGQGPEFLTYFQNEAQLEKSRLLSDRFSAERPKGSFSTLEIQRTEQGDSAMYLCASSLGTEVNEKLFFGSGTQLSVL.

The rearrangement links TRBV24-1 to TRBJ1-3; possibly TRBD1 for D (6 bases). The CDR3 consists of 20 residues. The germline V and J ends were trimmed by 7 bases and 2 bases, with 29 bases remaining between them. CDR1 is KGHDR and CDR2 is SFDVKD in the germline V gene. The CDR3 reads CATRGGAQLALINPGNTIYF. In DNA, the CDR3 is TGTGCCACCAGGGGGGGGGCCCAATTAGCACTGATAAACCCTGGAAACACCATATATTTT.

This chain joins TRBV19 and TRBJ2-7; perhaps TRBD2 as D (6 bases). Trimming cost V 10 bases and J 12 bases, with 22 bases left between them. The CDR3 consists of 12 residues. Per the germline V gene, CDR1 is LNHDA and CDR2 is SQIVND (reference sequence). CDR3 nucleotide sequence: TGTGCCACCCGTGCGGCTTGGGGGGATCCGTACTTC. It encodes CATRAAWGDPYF.

The chain combines TRBV30 with TRBJ2-3; tentative D call: TRBD1 (6 bases). V lost 3 bases and J 6 bases, leaving 10 bases between the germline ends. Germline CDR1 reads GTSNPN; CDR2 reads SVGIG (reference sequence). CDR3 length equals 12 residues. This CDR3 is CAWSARGDTQYF. The CDR3 bases are TGTGCCTGGAGCGCTAGGGGGGATACGCAGTATTTT.

CDR3 bases: TGTGCCAGCTGGAAACCCGGACAAGTCAAGGGCTACACCTTC. It is translated as CASWKPGQVKGYTF. The chain links TRBV6-5 to TRBJ1-2, with D perhaps TRBD1 (5 bases). V dropped 8 bases and J dropped 8 bases, with 21 bases sitting between them. The CDR3 totals 14 residues. Germline V CDR1 and CDR2: MNHEY, SVGAGI.

The chain recombines TRBV2 with TRBJ1-5; 10 positions match TRBD1. Germline trimming cut 6 bases from V and 2 bases from J; bases unmatched to any gene: 4. CDR3 length: 15 residues. CDR1 SNHLY and CDR2 FYNNEI come from the germline V gene. CDR3 protein: CASRGTGVGNQPQHF. Written as DNA, the CDR3 is TGTGCCAGCAGAGGGACAGGGGTGGGCAATCAGCCCCAGCATTTT. Combining the CDR3 with reference TRBV2 and TRBJ1-5 gives the whole variable domain EPEVTQTPSHQVTQMGQEVILRCVPISNHLYFYWYRQILGQKVEFLVSFYNNEISEKSEIFDDQFSVERPDGSNFTLKIRSTKLEDSAMYFCASRGTGVGNQPQHFGDGTRLSIL.

The chain links TRBV7-2 to TRBJ2-3, with D perhaps matching TRBD2 (5 bases). The germline V gene has CDR1 SGHTA and CDR2 FQGNSA. The germline V and J ends were trimmed by 8 bases and 0 bases, with 12 bases remaining between them. The CDR3 has 14 residues. The CDR3 sequence: CASQLGRSTDTQYF. The CDR3 DNA follows: TGTGCCAGCCAACTAGGGCGGAGCACAGATACGCAGTATTTT.

This chain joins TRBV30 and TRBJ1-1; no reliable D call. Trimming stripped 0 bases from V and 3 bases from J, with 8 bases between. Germline CDR1 is GTSNPN and CDR2 is SVGIG (reference sequence). This CDR3 region has 13 residues. CDR3 amino acids: CAWSVWAYTEAFF. As DNA, the CDR3 is TGTGCCTGGAGTGTATGGGCGTACACTGAAGCTTTCTTT.

This clone showed up just a few times. The CDR3, as DNA: TGTGCCAGCAGCCCCATTCCAGGGTCCTACAATGAGCAGTTCTTC. The encoded protein is CASSPIPGSYNEQFF. The chain employs TRBV3-1 (or the pseudogene TRBV3-2) and TRBJ2-1; TRBD1 is a possible D gene (5 bases). Germline values: CDR1 LGHDT, CDR2 YNNKEL (reference sequence). Trimming took off 4 bases at V and 1 base at J, with 11 bases between the two ends. The CDR3 consists of 15 residues.

The CDR3 loop is CASSPDGGGNQPQHF. The DNA for the CDR3 is TGCGCCAGCAGCCCCGACGGGGGGGGAAATCAGCCCCAGCATTTT. V gene TRBV5-1 combines with J gene TRBJ1-5, with a tentative D call TRBD1 (5 bases). The germline gives CDR1 SGHRS, CDR2 YFSETQ. The ends were cut back, 4 bases at V and 4 bases at J, with 15 bases in the middle. CDR3 length equals 15 residues.

J is TRBJ1-5 and V is TRBV7-9; D not certain. The CDR3 sequence is 13 residues long. V was trimmed by 1 base and J by 6 bases, leaving 7 bases between them. Germline CDR1 and CDR2: SEHNR and FQNEAQ (reference sequence). This chain's CDR3 is CASSLGGSQPQHF. The CDR3 nucleotides read TGTGCCAGCAGCTTAGGCGGGAGTCAGCCCCAGCATTTT.

The V gene is TRBV11-2, the J gene TRBJ2-7; 9 bases line up with TRBD2. The CDR3 is 15 amino acids. V gave up 4 bases and J gave up 4 bases; unmatched junction bases: 8. In germline, CDR1 is SGHAT, CDR2 FQNNGV. The CDR3 protein is CASSSLTSGQYEQYF. In nucleotides, the CDR3 is TGTGCCAGCAGCTCTTTGACTAGCGGACAGTACGAGCAGTACTTC. Combining the CDR3 with reference TRBV11-2 and TRBJ2-7 gives the whole variable domain EAGVAQSPRYKIIEKRQSVAFWCNPISGHATLYWYQQILGQGPKLLIQFQNNGVVDDSQLPKDRFSAERLKGVDSTLKIQPAKLEDSAVYLCASSSLTSGQYEQYFGPGTRLTVT.

The chain couples TRBV5-1 to TRBJ2-7; TRBD1 matches at 9 bases. The CDR3 runs to 15 residues. Germline CDR1 is SGHRS and CDR2 is YFSETQ. The ends lost 2 bases at V and 4 bases at J; junction bases unmatched: 7. The CDR3 DNA follows: TGCGCCAGCAGCTTCCGACAGGGGGGTTTGTACGAGCAGTACTTC. Translating gives CASSFRQGGLYEQYF.

The CDR3 here is CAWSVGGPQETQYF. The DNA of the CDR3 is TGTGCCTGGAGTGTTGGAGGACCCCAAGAGACCCAGTACTTC. The gene calls are TRBV30 and TRBJ2-5, with D maybe TRBD2 (5 bases). Germline V gives CDR1 GTSNPN, CDR2 SVGIG (reference sequence). The CDR3 extends over 14 amino acids. V shed 0 bases and J shed 1 base, with 9 bases lying between them.

V is TRBV4-1 and J is TRBJ2-7; D is ambiguous. Per germline, CDR1 MGHRA and CDR2 YSYEKL. This CDR3 has 15 residues. The V end lost 0 bases, the J end lost 2 bases, and 11 bases lay between the germline ends. The CDR3 DNA reads as TGCGCCAGCAGCCAAGATGGGTCTCAGACCTACGAGCAGTACTTC. Its translation is CASSQDGSQTYEQYF.

This clone was counted once. The V gene is TRBV7-9, the J gene TRBJ2-5; TRBD1 is a possible D gene (6 bases). Germline V lookup: CDR1 SEHNR, CDR2 FQNEAQ (reference sequence). Trimming stripped 1 base from V and 1 base from J, with 10 bases between. The length of the CDR3 is 15 residues. For the CDR3, the DNA is TGTGCCAGCAGCTTAGGGACAGCAGTCCAAGAGACCCAGTACTTC. It encodes CASSLGTAVQETQYF.

The chain uses TRBV7-9 and TRBJ2-5; 8 bases are a match to TRBD1. Germline-derived CDR1 and CDR2 are SEHNR and FQNEAQ (reference sequence). After removal of 1 base from V and 5 bases from J, the junction contained 6 bases not matched to a gene. The CDR3 totals 15 residues. CDR3 DNA sequence: TGTGCCAGCAGCTTAGACAGGGGGAGAGGGGAGACCCAGTACTTC. Translated, it gives CASSLDRGRGETQYF. Full variable domain (rest looked up from reference TRBV7-9 and TRBJ2-5): DTGVSQNPRHKITKRGQNVTFRCDPISEHNRLYWYRQTLGQGPEFLTYFQNEAQLEKSRLLSDRFSAERPKGSFSTLEIQRTEQGDSAMYLCASSLDRGRGETQYFGPGTRLLVL.

CDR3 sequence reads: CASSLGAASTDTQYF. For the CDR3, the DNA is TGTGCCAGCAGCTTAGGGGCGGCTAGCACAGATACGCAGTATTTT. The rearrangement uses TRBV13 and TRBJ2-3; no definite D call. CDR3 length: 15 amino acids. Trimming removed 0 bases at V and 0 bases at J, with 7 bases between. Germline assignment: CDR1 PRHDT and CDR2 FYEKMQ (reference sequence).

This clone was detected once. This chain links TRBV7-6 with TRBJ2-7, with D possibly TRBD1 on 6 matching bases. The germline V and J ends were trimmed by 3 bases and 4 bases, with 16 bases remaining between them. CDR1 and CDR2 (germline): SGHVS, FNYEAQ. The CDR3 covers 15 residues. This chain's CDR3 is CASSFGLGTSYEQYF. The CDR3, as DNA: TGTGCCAGCAGCTTTGGTCTCGGGACATCGTACGAGCAGTACTTC.

The rearrangement uses TRBV27 and TRBJ2-3; TRBD2 matches at 16 bases. Germline V gene data show CDR1 as MNHEY and CDR2 as SMNVEV (reference sequence). The length of the CDR3 is 16 residues. The J segment lost 11 bases and the V segment lost 7 bases, leaving 12 bases of the junction unmatched. CDR3: CASTPGTSGGAVGQYF. The CDR3 DNA is TGTGCCAGCACCCCTGGGACTAGCGGGGGGGCCGTAGGGCAGTATTTT.

The chain employs TRBV9 and TRBJ2-3; 7 bases fit TRBD2. J was trimmed by 6 bases and V by 3 bases; bases with no gene match: 13. The V gene's germline CDR1 is SGDLS and CDR2 YYNGEE. The CDR3 runs to 16 residues. CDR3 nucleotide sequence: TGTGCCAGCAGCGCCGCGACTAGCCGATCGTCGGATACGCAGTATTTT. This gives the protein CASSAATSRSSDTQYF.

V is TRBV5-5 and J is TRBJ1-1; D gene unclear. Trimming stripped 2 bases from V and 2 bases from J, with 19 bases between. Germline-derived CDR1 and CDR2 are SGHKS and YYEKEE (reference sequence). This CDR3 contains 17 residues. The CDR3 DNA is TGTGCCAGCAGCTTCGTAATGGCACGGCCCTCCAACACTGAAGCTTTCTTT. Translated, it gives CASSFVMARPSNTEAFF.

The sample holds a few counts of this clone. The V call is TRBV27, the J call TRBJ2-2; weak D call: TRBD1 (5 bases). The germline V and J ends were trimmed by 5 bases and 5 bases, with 9 bases remaining between them. Germline V gives CDR1 MNHEY, CDR2 SMNVEV (reference sequence). The CDR3 length is 13 residues. CDR3 nucleotides: TGTGCCAGCAGTCTACAGGCTACCGGGGAGCTGTTTTTT. Translating it yields CASSLQATGELFF.

This sequence joins TRBV9 and TRBJ1-2; TRBD1 might be the D (5 bases). This CDR3 is built from 14 residues. V was clipped by 2 bases and J by 4 bases, with 12 bases between them. Germline V gene lookup returns CDR1 SGDLS and CDR2 YYNGEE. CDR3 residues: CASSVGGGGYGYTF. The CDR3 DNA reads TGTGCCAGCAGCGTCGGCGGGGGAGGCTATGGCTACACCTTC.

The chain carries TRBV29-1 and TRBJ2-1; D is unclear. The CDR3 length is 10 residues. V was trimmed by 6 bases and J by 4 bases, leaving 4 bases between them. CDR1 SQVTM and CDR2 ANQGSEA come from the germline V gene. CDR3 residues: CSVHYNEQFF. CDR3 nucleotides: TGCAGCGTCCATTACAATGAGCAGTTCTTC.

The chain carries TRBV10-3 and TRBJ2-7, with 8 bases fitting TRBD2. V gave up 11 bases and J gave up 5 bases; unmatched junction bases: 11. Germline V gene lookup returns CDR1 ENHRY and CDR2 SYGVKD. CDR3 length equals 13 residues. The CDR3 DNA sequence: TGTGCCTCCTGGGCGGGAGGATACGACGAGCAGTACTTC. Its protein is CASWAGGYDEQYF.